This T cell receptor (beta chain) was recovered during a study of T cell responses to AZD1222 COVID-19 vaccine. Study-wide context: Pooled samples include second doses given at about 4 or 12 weeks.

The CDR3 covers 12 residues. V dropped 7 bases and J dropped 4 bases, with 10 bases sitting between them. In germline, CDR1 is MNHEY, CDR2 SVGAGI. Sequencing used immunoSEQ multiplex PCR; TCRdb keeps in-frame clones, though not all of them. The sample yields 150,000 or so clones, 85% to 95% seen once. The origin of this receptor is an adult in good health. The source material was peripheral blood, sampled on day 0 of AZD1222 vaccination. The rearrangement joins TRBV6-5 to TRBJ1-2; no clear D gene. The CDR3 reads CASTSVGYGYTF. In DNA, the CDR3 is TGTGCCAGCACCTCGGTGGGCTATGGCTACACCTTC.